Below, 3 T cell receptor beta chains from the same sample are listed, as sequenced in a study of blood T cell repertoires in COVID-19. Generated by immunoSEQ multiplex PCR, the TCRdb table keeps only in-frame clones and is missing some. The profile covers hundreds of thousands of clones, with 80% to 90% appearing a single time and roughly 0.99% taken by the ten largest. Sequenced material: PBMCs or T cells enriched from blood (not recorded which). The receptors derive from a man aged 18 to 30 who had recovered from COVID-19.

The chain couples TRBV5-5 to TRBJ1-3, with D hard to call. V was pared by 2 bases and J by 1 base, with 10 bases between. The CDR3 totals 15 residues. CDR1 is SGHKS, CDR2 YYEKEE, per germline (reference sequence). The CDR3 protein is CASSLSQPSGNTIYF. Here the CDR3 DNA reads TGTGCCAGCAGCTTATCACAGCCTTCTGGAAACACCATATATTTT.

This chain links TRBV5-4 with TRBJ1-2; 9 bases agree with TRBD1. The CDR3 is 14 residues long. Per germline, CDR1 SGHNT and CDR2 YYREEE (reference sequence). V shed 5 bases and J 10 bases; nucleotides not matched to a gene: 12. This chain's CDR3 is CASSETGGWVFYTF. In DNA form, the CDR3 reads TGTGCCAGCAGTGAGACAGGGGGATGGGTCTTCTACACCTTC.

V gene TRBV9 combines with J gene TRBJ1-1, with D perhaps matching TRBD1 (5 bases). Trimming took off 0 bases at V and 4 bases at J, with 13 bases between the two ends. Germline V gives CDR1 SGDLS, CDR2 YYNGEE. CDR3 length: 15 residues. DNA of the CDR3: TGTGCCAGCAGCGTAGGTGGATTCGGGGGCACTGAAGCTTTCTTT. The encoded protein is CASSVGGFGGTEAFF.